This T cell receptor beta chain was recovered during a study of cytomegalovirus exposure and HLA in healthy donors. Whole-study findings and limits: Follow-up analysis later connected one missense variant in DCLRE1C with trimming of TCR beta V- and J-genes. According to the study, 150 to 200 TCR beta chains were cytomegalovirus-associated. Later on, an analysis tied over 15,000 TCR beta sequences to HLA alleles at 0.05 false discovery rate.

With V trimmed by 6 bases and J by 5 bases, 12 bases remained unmatched. Germline V CDR1 and CDR2: ENHRY, SYGVKD. The CDR3 covers 17 residues. 13 Jbeta primers and 60 Vbeta primers were used for the PCR. The protocol was immunoSEQ multiplex PCR, while the TCRdb copy is restricted to in-frame clones and leaves out a portion. The table shows around 150,000 clones, with over 70% occurring only once. Remarks on this clone: No antigen is known for it.

The source is a woman in her thirties or forties in good health and CMV-seronegative. Sample: PBMCs. The V and J genes are TRBV10-3 and TRBJ2-1, with 11 nucleotides matching TRBD2. CDR3 in amino acids: CAISQGDGTSGNNEQFF. The CDR3 nucleotides read TGTGCCATCAGCCAGGGGGACGGGACTAGCGGTAACAATGAGCAGTTCTTC.